These 26 T cell receptor beta chains were sequenced from one sample in a study of CD8+CD57+ T cells in acquired aplastic anemia. An expansion of CD8+CD57+ cells by flow cytometry had been shown in patients chosen for sequencing. According to the study, genomic DNA was the template for TCR beta VDJ and CDR3 profiling. TCRdb re-called the reads through MiXCR, storing one row per CDR3 protein. The profile shows roughly 170,000 distinct CDR3 sequences, about 44% of them singletons. The sequenced material came from sorted CD4+, CD8+, or CD8+CD57+ T cells (not recorded which) from PBMCs. These receptors all come from a human donor with aplastic anemia.

In regard to this clonotype: At one end the junction does not follow the germline gene, possibly because of a read error. This chain uses TRBV7-7 with TRBJ2-5; 8 bases are shared with TRBD2. CDR1 is SSHAT and CDR2 is FNYEAQ in the germline V gene (reference sequence). CDR3 length: 16 amino acids. The CDR3 spells CASSLVAGGLGETQYF. CDR3 bases: TGTGCTAGCAGCTTGGTGGCGGGAGGACTAGGGGAGACCCAGTACTTC.

This clonotype was found many times. The chain employs TRBV7-3 and TRBJ1-1, with unresolved D. The V gene lost 5 bases and the J gene lost 1 base, with 11 bases spanning the gap. CDR3 length: 14 amino acids. Per germline, CDR1 SGHTA and CDR2 FQGTGA. This chain's CDR3 is CASSLGVGNTEAFF. DNA of the CDR3: TGTGCCAGCAGCCTGGGAGTAGGGAACACTGAAGCTTTCTTT.

The CDR3 region is CSAKGFNTEAFF. The CDR3 bases are TGCAGTGCAAAGGGGTTTAACACTGAAGCTTTCTTT. The genes are TRBV20-1 and TRBJ1-1, with D perhaps TRBD1 (5 bases). With 6 bases removed from V and 2 bases from J, the gap between germline ends came to 10 bases. Germline V gene lookup returns CDR1 DFQATT and CDR2 SNEGSKA (reference sequence). The CDR3 has 12 residues.

There are a few counts of this clonotype. The V call is TRBV3-1, the J call TRBJ2-2; 10 nucleotides agree with TRBD1. Germline V gene data show CDR1 as LGHDT and CDR2 as YNNKEL (reference sequence). This CDR3 spans 16 amino acids. The trim removed 0 bases at V and 7 bases at J, leaving 5 bases unmatched. The CDR3 sequence: CASSQDLGQGGGELFF. The DNA for the CDR3 is TGTGCCAGCAGCCAAGATCTAGGACAGGGGGGCGGGGAGCTGTTTTTT.

This clonotype was detected only once. A much larger clone sits a single nucleotide away, making a read error possible. The chain combines TRBV20-1 with TRBJ1-3, with D perhaps matching TRBD1 (6 bases). Per germline, CDR1 DFQATT and CDR2 SNEGSKA (reference sequence). This CDR3 has 17 residues. Trimming removed 0 bases at V and 0 bases at J, with 15 bases between. CDR3 DNA sequence: TGCAGTGCTAGAGACCCCAGGGGTCCTTACTCTGGAAACACCATATATTTT. It codes for CSARDPRGPYSGNTIYF.

This clonotype was seen at least ten times. The V gene is TRBV7-8, the J gene TRBJ2-3; D remains ambiguous. The germline gives CDR1 SGHVS, CDR2 FQNEAQ. Trimming shortened V by 1 base and J by 4 bases, and 9 bases separated the two germline ends. This CDR3 has 14 amino acids. As DNA, the CDR3 is TGTGCCAGCAGCTTAGACTTAGGGCCAGATACGCAGTATTTT. As protein: CASSLDLGPDTQYF.

This clonotype has more than one count but fewer than ten. The V and J genes are TRBV10-3 and TRBJ2-2; 8 bases are shared with TRBD2. The germline V gene encodes CDR1 ENHRY and CDR2 SYGVKD. The CDR3 runs to 13 residues. With V trimmed by 7 bases and J by 4 bases, 2 bases remained unmatched. The CDR3 sequence is CAITREGTGELFF. CDR3 coding DNA: TGTGCCATCACACGGGAGGGCACCGGGGAGCTGTTTTTT.

This clonotype was detected only a few times. The chain has TRBV24-1 and TRBJ2-1, with D possibly TRBD1 on 5 matching bases. The V and J ends lost 4 bases and 0 bases respectively, with 12 bases between them. CDR1 and CDR2 (germline): KGHDR, SFDVKD. CDR3 size: 16 residues. CDR3 DNA: TGTGCCACCAGTGACACCGACAGTTTCTCCTACAATGAGCAGTTCTTC. Translating it yields CATSDTDSFSYNEQFF.

This chain uses TRBV7-2 with TRBJ2-5; D not certain. Germline values: CDR1 SGHTA, CDR2 FQGNSA. This CDR3 has 16 amino acids. V was trimmed by 5 bases and J by 1 base, leaving 17 bases between them. The CDR3 DNA sequence: TGTGCCAGCAGCCGTAGAGGTCCTAGACTCCAAGAGACCCAGTACTTC. Translated, it gives CASSRRGPRLQETQYF.

The chain is built from TRBV29-1 and TRBJ1-1; no definite D call. Trimming removed 4 bases at V and 4 bases at J, with 10 bases between. CDR3 length: 12 amino acids. Germline assignment: CDR1 SQVTM and CDR2 ANQGSEA. The CDR3 DNA reads TGCAGCGTTGTTTTGACAATCACTGAAGCTTTCTTT. The encoded protein is CSVVLTITEAFF.

V is TRBV29-1 and J is TRBJ2-2; D may be TRBD1 (5 bases). Germline V gives CDR1 SQVTM, CDR2 ANQGSEA. This CDR3 is built from 19 residues. V lost 1 base and J lost 4, with 25 bases in between. CDR3 nucleotides: TGCAGCGTTGAAGTAAGACCTCTTTCGGTCAAGCAGGGCACCGGGGAGCTGTTTTTT. Translated, it gives CSVEVRPLSVKQGTGELFF.

The CDR3 coding sequence is TGTGCCATCGGAGCAGGGTACGAGCAGTACTTC. Its protein is CAIGAGYEQYF. The chain joins TRBV10-3 to TRBJ2-7; D possibly corresponds to TRBD1 (5 bases). CDR3 length equals 11 residues. Germline V lookup: CDR1 ENHRY, CDR2 SYGVKD. Trimming left V 8 bases short and J 4 bases short, with 9 bases between.

This clonotype was seen a single time. The V gene is TRBV24-1, the J gene TRBJ1-6, with 7 bases that match TRBD1. The ends lost 3 bases at V and 15 bases at J; junction bases unmatched: 10. Germline V gene data show CDR1 as KGHDR and CDR2 as SFDVKD. There are 14 residues in the CDR3. CDR3: CATSDHRTGDLLHF. The CDR3 region has the DNA TGTGCCACCAGTGATCACAGGACAGGAGATCTCCTCCACTTT.

The chain couples TRBV19 to TRBJ2-1, with TRBD2 identical over 14 bases. Unmatched junction bases numbered 7, after V lost 10 bases and J lost 2 bases. CDR3 length: 16 amino acids. Germline CDR1 is LNHDA and CDR2 is SQIVND (reference sequence). As DNA, the CDR3 is TGTGCCACGGGGACTAGCGGGAGTCAAGCCTACAATGAGCAGTTCTTC. Its translation: CATGTSGSQAYNEQFF. The whole variable domain, remainder taken from reference TRBV19 and TRBJ2-1, is DGGITQSPKYLFRKEGQNVTLSCEQNLNHDAMYWYRQDPGQGLRLIYYSQIVNDFQKGDIAEGYSVSREKKESFPLTVTSAQKNPTAFYLCATGTSGSQAYNEQFFGPGTRLTVL.

This clonotype was counted at least ten times. The chain couples TRBV7-3 to TRBJ1-1; the match to TRBD1 covers 8 bases. CDR1 SGHTA and CDR2 FQGTGA come from the germline V gene. This CDR3 is 13 amino acids long. V shed 4 bases, J shed 8 bases, and the junction held 6 bases outside the gene matches. The CDR3 here is CASSSGQGGEAFF. The CDR3 DNA reads as TGTGCCAGCAGCTCCGGACAGGGAGGGGAAGCTTTCTTT.

V is TRBV7-6 and J is TRBJ2-7; perhaps TRBD2 as D (5 bases). The CDR3 has 13 residues. CDR1 and CDR2 from the germline V gene are SGHVS and FNYEAQ. V gave up 2 bases and J gave up 3 bases, with 8 bases separating them. CDR3 sequence: CASSLYEGYEQYF. The CDR3 DNA is TGTGCCAGCAGCTTATACGAGGGCTACGAGCAGTACTTC.

This chain connects TRBV2 to TRBJ2-1; D may be TRBD1 (6 bases). Germline CDR1 reads SNHLY; CDR2 reads FYNNEI. The CDR3 totals 14 residues. V lost 3 bases, J lost 8 bases, and 14 bases lay in between. This CDR3 is CASSDRGVGDEQFF. CDR3 sequence (DNA): TGTGCCAGCAGTGACAGGGGCGTCGGAGATGAGCAGTTCTTC. The full variable domain, rest sourced from reference TRBV2 and TRBJ2-1, is EPEVTQTPSHQVTQMGQEVILRCVPISNHLYFYWYRQILGQKVEFLVSFYNNEISEKSEIFDDQFSVERPDGSNFTLKIRSTKLEDSAMYFCASSDRGVGDEQFFGPGTRLTVL.

Worth noting for this clonotype: At one end, the junction sequence differs from germline, possibly due to a read error. The genes are TRBV20-1 and TRBJ1-1; the match to TRBD1 covers 7 bases. The CDR3 has 14 residues. Germline V gene data show CDR1 as DFQATT and CDR2 as SNEGSKA (reference sequence). Here the CDR3 DNA reads TGCAGTGCTCGAGAGACAGGGATTAGGTCTGAAGCTTTCTTT. It encodes CSARETGIRSEAFF.

This clonotype was seen a few times. The chain carries TRBV6-5 and TRBJ1-4, with D possibly TRBD1 on 6 matching bases. The CDR3 consists of 14 residues. V gave up 4 bases and J gave up 5 bases, with 11 bases separating them. CDR1 is MNHEY and CDR2 is SVGAGI in the germline V gene. DNA of the CDR3: TGTGCCAGCAGTTTGTCGCAGGGGAATGAAAAACTGTTTTTT. This sequence encodes CASSLSQGNEKLFF.

Regarding this clonotype: Just one base apart from a much larger clone, this may be a read error. This chain uses TRBV5-6 with TRBJ2-1; unclear D gene. The CDR3 runs to 11 residues. Per the germline V gene, CDR1 is SGHDT and CDR2 is YYEEEE. The CDR3: CANSLGLVWFF. The CDR3 nucleotides read TGTGCCAACAGCTTGGGTCTAGTCTGGTTCTTC.

The CDR3 region has the DNA TGTGCCAGCTTTGGCAGGGGGAGGGCCTCCTACAATGAGCAGTTCTTC. Protein sequence: CASFGRGRASYNEQFF. This sequence joins TRBV25-1 and TRBJ2-1; tentatively, D is TRBD1 or TRBD2 (7 bases each). The CDR3 totals 16 residues. With 8 bases removed from V and 0 bases from J, the gap between germline ends came to 17 bases. Germline V gives CDR1 MGHDK, CDR2 SYGVNS.

This clonotype turned up a few times. The V and J genes are TRBV20-1 and TRBJ1-4, with D hard to call. V lost 6 bases and J 7 bases, leaving 12 bases between the germline ends. The CDR3 is 12 residues long. The germline gives CDR1 DFQATT, CDR2 SNEGSKA (reference sequence). CDR3 amino acids: CSATRRSEKLFF. For the CDR3, the DNA is TGCAGTGCGACCAGGAGGTCTGAAAAACTGTTTTTT.

V and J are TRBV19 and TRBJ2-5; D is perhaps TRBD1 or TRBD2 (5 bases each). V lost 9 bases and J 3 bases, leaving 11 bases between the germline ends. Germline CDR1 reads LNHDA; CDR2 reads SQIVND (reference sequence). The CDR3 runs 12 residues. CDR3 loop: CASSRDEETQYF. The CDR3 DNA reads as TGTGCCAGCAGTCGGGACGAAGAGACCCAGTACTTC. The complete variable domain, with remaining parts taken from reference TRBV19 and TRBJ2-5, reads DGGITQSPKYLFRKEGQNVTLSCEQNLNHDAMYWYRQDPGQGLRLIYYSQIVNDFQKGDIAEGYSVSREKKESFPLTVTSAQKNPTAFYLCASSRDEETQYFGPGTRLLVL.

This chain links TRBV11-1 with TRBJ2-7; D assignment may be TRBD1 or TRBD2 (5 bases each). The V end was cut by 3 bases, the J end by 2 bases, with 17 bases between. Germline-derived CDR1 and CDR2 are SGHAT and FQDESV (reference sequence). This CDR3 has 16 amino acids. CDR3 sequence reads: CASSLTIGTSAYEQYF. The CDR3 DNA sequence: TGTGCCAGCAGCTTGACTATCGGGACCTCTGCCTACGAGCAGTACTTC.

This clonotype was detected ten times or more. The chain uses TRBV29-1 and TRBJ2-1; TRBD2 matches at 11 bases. V lost 3 bases and J lost 9; bases outside the gene matches: 4. The CDR3 is 13 residues long. In germline, CDR1 is SQVTM, CDR2 ANQGSEA. The CDR3 sequence is CSVDSGGAGEQFF. CDR3 bases: TGCAGCGTTGATAGCGGGGGGGCGGGTGAGCAGTTCTTC.

V usage is TRBV9 and J usage is TRBJ2-2, with D maybe TRBD1 (6 bases). The germline V gene encodes CDR1 SGDLS and CDR2 YYNGEE. CDR3 length: 16 residues. Deletions cut 0 bases from V and 3 bases from J, with 12 bases between. CDR3 amino acids: CASSVDGGAYTGELFF. CDR3 nucleotides: TGTGCCAGCAGCGTAGATGGGGGCGCGTACACCGGGGAGCTGTTTTTT.